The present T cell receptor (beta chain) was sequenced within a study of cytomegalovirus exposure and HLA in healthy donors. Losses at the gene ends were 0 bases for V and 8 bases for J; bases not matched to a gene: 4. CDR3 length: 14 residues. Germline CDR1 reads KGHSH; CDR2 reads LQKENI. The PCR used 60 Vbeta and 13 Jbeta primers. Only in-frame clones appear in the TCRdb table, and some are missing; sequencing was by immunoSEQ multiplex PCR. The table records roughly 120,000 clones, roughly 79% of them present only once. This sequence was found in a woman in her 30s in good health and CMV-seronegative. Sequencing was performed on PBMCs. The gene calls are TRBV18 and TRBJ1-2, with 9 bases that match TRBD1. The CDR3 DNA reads TGTGCCAGCTCACCACCTGGGACAGGGAAAGGCTACACCTTC. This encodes CASSPPGTGKGYTF.